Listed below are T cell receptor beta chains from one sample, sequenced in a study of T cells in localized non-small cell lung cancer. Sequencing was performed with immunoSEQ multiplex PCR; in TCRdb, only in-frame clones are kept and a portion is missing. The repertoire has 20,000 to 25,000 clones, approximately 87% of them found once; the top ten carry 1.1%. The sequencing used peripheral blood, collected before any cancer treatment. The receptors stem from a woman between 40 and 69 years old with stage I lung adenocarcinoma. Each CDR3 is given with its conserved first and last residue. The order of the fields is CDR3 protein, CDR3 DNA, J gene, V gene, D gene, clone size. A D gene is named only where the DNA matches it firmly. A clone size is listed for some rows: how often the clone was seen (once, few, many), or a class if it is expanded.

cdr3_aa: CASSPRGYGNTEAFF; cdr3_nt: TGTGCCAGCTCACCCAGGGGTTACGGGAACACTGAAGCTTTCTTT; j_call: TRBJ1-1; v_call: TRBV18; d_call: NA; clone_size: NA
cdr3_aa: CASSGGRNQPQHF; cdr3_nt: TGTGCCAGCTCAGGGGGTCGGAATCAGCCCCAGCATTTT; j_call: TRBJ1-5; v_call: TRBV18; d_call: NA; clone_size: NA
cdr3_aa: CSVEDGGGAGEQYF; cdr3_nt: TGCAGCGTTGAAGATGGCGGGGGGGCAGGAGAGCAGTACTTC; j_call: TRBJ2-7; v_call: TRBV29-1; d_call: TRBD2; clone_size: few
cdr3_aa: CASSPLGMNTEAFF; cdr3_nt: TGTGCCAGCTCACCACTTGGAATGAACACTGAAGCTTTCTTT; j_call: TRBJ1-1; v_call: TRBV18; d_call: NA; clone_size: NA
cdr3_aa: CASSSTGQTEAFF; cdr3_nt: TGTGCCAGCTCAAGTACGGGTCAAACTGAAGCTTTCTTT; j_call: TRBJ1-1; v_call: TRBV18; d_call: NA; clone_size: once
cdr3_aa: CSVAGQGGYEQYF; cdr3_nt: TGCAGCGTTGCGGGGCAGGGGGGCTACGAGCAGTACTTC; j_call: TRBJ2-7; v_call: TRBV29-1; d_call: NA; clone_size: NA
cdr3_aa: CASSATGGLVETQYF; cdr3_nt: TGTGCCAGCAGTGCAACAGGGGGACTAGTAGAGACCCAGTACTTC; j_call: TRBJ2-5; v_call: TRBV2; d_call: NA; clone_size: NA
cdr3_aa: CASSNWDNRDCATNEKLFF; cdr3_nt: TGTGCCAGCAGCAATTGGGACAACCGGGACTGTGCAACTAATGAAAAACTGTTTTTT; j_call: TRBJ1-4; v_call: TRBV21-1; d_call: NA; clone_size: NA
cdr3_aa: CASRGLAGAGDTQYF; cdr3_nt: TGTGCCAGTAGGGGACTAGCGGGGGCAGGGGATACGCAGTATTTT; j_call: TRBJ2-3; v_call: TRBV19; d_call: TRBD2; clone_size: once
cdr3_aa: CASSLADRAGTQYF; cdr3_nt: TGTGCCAGCAGCTTAGCAGACAGGGCGGGGACCCAGTACTTC; j_call: TRBJ2-5; v_call: TRBV7-9; d_call: TRBD1; clone_size: NA
cdr3_aa: CASSLDGNDYSGNTIYF; cdr3_nt: TGTGCCAGCAGCTTAGACGGGAACGATTACTCTGGAAACACCATATATTTT; j_call: TRBJ1-3; v_call: TRBV11-2; d_call: NA; clone_size: NA
cdr3_aa: CASRAGGSYNEQFF; cdr3_nt: TGTGCCAGCAGAGCGGGGGGCTCCTACAATGAGCAGTTCTTC; j_call: TRBJ2-1; v_call: TRBV7-9; d_call: TRBD2; clone_size: NA
cdr3_aa: CASRPQGVGVDSGANVLTF; cdr3_nt: TGCGCCAGCCGACCACAGGGTGTGGGGGTTGACTCTGGGGCCAACGTCCTGACTTTC; j_call: TRBJ2-6; v_call: TRBV5-1; d_call: NA; clone_size: NA
cdr3_aa: CAIRRDGAYEQYF; cdr3_nt: TGTGCCATCAGGAGGGACGGAGCCTACGAGCAGTACTTC; j_call: TRBJ2-7; v_call: TRBV10-3; d_call: NA; clone_size: NA
cdr3_aa: CAWSTGTDYGYTF; cdr3_nt: TGTGCCTGGAGTACCGGGACGGACTATGGCTACACCTTC; j_call: TRBJ1-2; v_call: TRBV30; d_call: NA; clone_size: NA
cdr3_aa: CAISENGEPYEQYF; cdr3_nt: TGTGCCATCAGTGAGAACGGTGAACCCTACGAGCAGTACTTC; j_call: TRBJ2-7; v_call: TRBV10-3; d_call: NA; clone_size: NA
cdr3_aa: CASSQFDSGRNGYTF; cdr3_nt: TGCGCCAGCAGCCAATTCGACAGCGGGCGGAATGGCTACACCTTC; j_call: TRBJ1-2; v_call: TRBV4-3; d_call: NA; clone_size: NA
cdr3_aa: CASSSPITLETTDTQYF; cdr3_nt: TGTGCCAGCAGTTCCCCGATAACGCTAGAAACCACAGATACGCAGTATTTT; j_call: TRBJ2-3; v_call: TRBV28; d_call: NA; clone_size: NA
cdr3_aa: CASSLDQPRASGNTIYF; cdr3_nt: TGTGCCAGCAGCTTAGATCAACCTAGAGCCTCTGGAAACACCATATATTTT; j_call: TRBJ1-3; v_call: TRBV11-2; d_call: NA; clone_size: NA
cdr3_aa: CASSSRQEGGYTF; cdr3_nt: TGTGCCAGCAGCTCGAGACAGGAGGGAGGCTACACCTTC; j_call: TRBJ1-2; v_call: TRBV11-3; d_call: NA; clone_size: NA
cdr3_aa: CAWTRVRTEAFF; cdr3_nt: TGTGCCTGGACGCGGGTGAGGACTGAAGCTTTCTTT; j_call: TRBJ1-1; v_call: TRBV30; d_call: NA; clone_size: NA
cdr3_aa: CASSVPGDYGYTF; cdr3_nt: TGTGCCAGCAGTGTACCAGGGGACTATGGCTACACCTTC; j_call: TRBJ1-2; v_call: TRBV25-1; d_call: NA; clone_size: NA
cdr3_aa: CASTVRSVDQPQHF; cdr3_nt: TGTGCCAGCACGGTCCGCAGTGTCGACCAGCCCCAGCATTTT; j_call: TRBJ1-5; v_call: TRBV6-6; d_call: NA; clone_size: NA
cdr3_aa: CASQVRVGDEKLFF; cdr3_nt: TGTGCCAGCCAAGTCCGGGTTGGGGATGAAAAACTGTTTTTT; j_call: TRBJ1-4; v_call: TRBV6-6; d_call: NA; clone_size: once
cdr3_aa: CASSQVGTGVSPLHF; cdr3_nt: TGCGCCAGCAGCCAAGTGGGGACAGGGGTTTCACCCCTCCACTTT; j_call: TRBJ1-6; v_call: TRBV4-3; d_call: TRBD1; clone_size: NA
cdr3_aa: CASSLTGLAGGTDTQYF; cdr3_nt: TGTGCCAGCAGCTTAACCGGACTAGCGGGGGGCACAGATACGCAGTATTTT; j_call: TRBJ2-3; v_call: TRBV7-3; d_call: TRBD2; clone_size: NA
cdr3_aa: CASSPHQGAGEQFF; cdr3_nt: TGTGCCAGCAGCCCCCACCAGGGAGCGGGTGAGCAGTTCTTC; j_call: TRBJ2-1; v_call: TRBV7-8; d_call: NA; clone_size: few
cdr3_aa: CASSIYQMSNQPQHF; cdr3_nt: TGTGCCAGTAGTATCTACCAGATGAGCAATCAGCCCCAGCATTTT; j_call: TRBJ1-5; v_call: TRBV19; d_call: NA; clone_size: few
cdr3_aa: CASSNGQGYTGELFF; cdr3_nt: TGTGCCAGCAGTAACGGACAGGGGTACACCGGGGAGCTGTTTTTT; j_call: TRBJ2-2; v_call: TRBV25-1; d_call: TRBD1; clone_size: once
cdr3_aa: CASSPQMGAMNTEAFF; cdr3_nt: TGTGCCAGCAGCCCACAAATGGGAGCCATGAACACTGAAGCTTTCTTT; j_call: TRBJ1-1; v_call: TRBV7-9; d_call: NA; clone_size: NA
cdr3_aa: CASSQETGRRGYTF; cdr3_nt: TGTGCCAGCAGCCAAGAGACGGGACGAAGGGGCTACACCTTC; j_call: TRBJ1-2; v_call: TRBV14; d_call: NA; clone_size: NA
cdr3_aa: CASSEGDFYQPQHF; cdr3_nt: TGTGCCAGCAGTGAGGGGGACTTTTATCAGCCCCAGCATTTT; j_call: TRBJ1-5; v_call: TRBV25-1; d_call: NA; clone_size: NA
cdr3_aa: CASSLPTGGSYEQYF; cdr3_nt: TGTGCCAGCAGCTTGCCCACAGGCGGCTCCTACGAGCAGTACTTC; j_call: TRBJ2-7; v_call: TRBV5-4; d_call: NA; clone_size: NA
cdr3_aa: CASRALAGELFF; cdr3_nt: TGTGCCAGCAGGGCCCTAGCCGGGGAGCTGTTTTTT; j_call: TRBJ2-2; v_call: TRBV6-5; d_call: NA; clone_size: NA
cdr3_aa: CASSLALAGSPLHF; cdr3_nt: TGTGCCAGCAGCTTAGCGCTTGCGGGGTCACCCCTCCACTTT; j_call: TRBJ1-6; v_call: TRBV7-2; d_call: NA; clone_size: NA
cdr3_aa: CASNLTPGNEQYF; cdr3_nt: TGTGCCAGCAACTTGACCCCGGGTAACGAGCAGTACTTC; j_call: TRBJ2-7; v_call: TRBV7-9; d_call: NA; clone_size: NA
cdr3_aa: CASRTGGLYNEQFF; cdr3_nt: TGTGCCAGCAGAACGGGGGGTCTATACAATGAGCAGTTCTTC; j_call: TRBJ2-1; v_call: TRBV7-8; d_call: TRBD2; clone_size: NA
cdr3_aa: CASSGTGGGQPQHF; cdr3_nt: TGTGCCAGCAGCGGGACAGGGGGAGGTCAGCCCCAGCATTTT; j_call: TRBJ1-5; v_call: TRBV2; d_call: TRBD1; clone_size: NA
cdr3_aa: CASSLEGGGSPLHF; cdr3_nt: TGCGCCAGCAGCTTGGAGGGAGGTGGTTCACCCCTCCACTTT; j_call: TRBJ1-6; v_call: TRBV5-1; d_call: NA; clone_size: NA
cdr3_aa: CASSLQTGRNSPLHF; cdr3_nt: TGTGCCAGCAGTCTACAAACAGGGAGAAATTCACCCCTCCACTTT; j_call: TRBJ1-6; v_call: TRBV7-3; d_call: NA; clone_size: NA
cdr3_aa: CATSRPPRGPSDTQYF; cdr3_nt: TGTGCCACCAGCAGGCCCCCGAGGGGCCCTTCGGATACGCAGTATTTT; j_call: TRBJ2-3; v_call: TRBV15; d_call: NA; clone_size: NA